A selection of T cell receptor beta chains follows, all from one sample in a study of long-term antiretroviral therapy in people with HIV. Using immunoSEQ multiplex PCR, the repertoire was profiled, and TCRdb retains in-frame clones only, with some absent. This table holds approximately 35,000 clones, roughly 80% found once. Sequenced material: unsorted PBMCs, taken 1.9 years after starting antiretroviral therapy. The receptors originated from a man aged 18-30 years with HIV. Both conserved end residues are part of each CDR3. The D gene is left open where the match is weak. Not all rows give a size; the values are once, few, many and, for expanded clones, a class.

clone_size	d_call	v_call	j_call	cdr3_aa	cdr3_nt
.	.	TRBV6-1	TRBJ1-2	CASSEATGQSYGYTF	TGTGCCAGCAGTGAAGCAACAGGGCAATCCTATGGCTACACCTTC
few	TRBD2	TRBV7-9	TRBJ2-3	CASSLPHRLAGLTDTQYF	TGTGCCAGCAGCTTACCCCACCGACTAGCGGGGCTCACAGATACGCAGTATTTT
once	TRBD1	TRBV29-1	TRBJ2-3	CSVGQGGDTQYF	TGCAGCGTGGGACAGGGGGGAGATACGCAGTATTTT
.	.	TRBV6-1	TRBJ1-1	CASGFKGDTEAFF	TGTGCCAGCGGATTTAAGGGTGACACTGAAGCTTTCTTT
.	.	TRBV28	TRBJ1-6	CASSPALFQKGSYNSPLHF	TGTGCCAGCAGCCCCGCTTTATTCCAGAAGGGCTCCTATAATTCACCCCTCCACTTT
.	.	TRBV19	TRBJ1-2	CASSRLEAGYGYTF	TGTGCCAGTAGTAGGCTGGAAGCCGGCTATGGCTACACCTTC
once	.	TRBV11-2	TRBJ1-3	CASSLPPPGNTIYF	TGTGCCAGCAGCTTACCCCCCCCTGGAAACACCATATATTTT
.	TRBD2	TRBV10-3	TRBJ2-1	CAISQLAGEHNEQFF	TGTGCCATCAGTCAACTAGCGGGGGAACACAATGAGCAGTTCTTC
.	.	TRBV5-5	TRBJ2-3	CASSSPPGQTATDTQYF	TGTGCCAGCAGCTCCCCACCCGGACAGACAGCCACAGATACGCAGTATTTT
.	TRBD1	TRBV6-5	TRBJ2-7	CASSYSRQGTYEQYF	TGTGCCAGCAGTTACTCGAGACAGGGAACCTACGAGCAGTACTTC
.	.	TRBV11-2	TRBJ2-1	CAGSLPSAREQFF	TGTGCCGGCAGTCTTCCCTCAGCGCGGGAGCAGTTCTTC
.	TRBD2	TRBV27	TRBJ2-2	CASSLGAGGLTGELFF	TGTGCCAGCAGTTTGGGAGCGGGGGGACTCACCGGGGAGCTGTTTTTT
few	TRBD1	TRBV11-2	TRBJ2-2	CASSLGQGLPGELFF	TGTGCCAGCAGCTTAGGACAGGGATTGCCCGGGGAGCTGTTTTTT
.	.	TRBV6-6	TRBJ1-1	CASSYGIFTEAFF	TGTGCCAGCAGTTACGGCATTTTCACTGAAGCTTTCTTT
.	.	TRBV4-1	TRBJ2-5	CASSHPGFQETQYF	TGCGCCAGCAGCCATCCGGGGTTCCAAGAGACCCAGTACTTC
.	TRBD1	TRBV7-9	TRBJ1-2	CASSHRDRPVHGYTF	TGTGCCAGCAGCCACCGGGACAGACCAGTCCATGGCTACACCTTC
.	.	TRBV29-1	TRBJ2-2	CSVSGTVNTGELFF	TGCAGCGTCTCCGGGACGGTGAACACCGGGGAGCTGTTTTTT
.	.	TRBV2	TRBJ1-1	CASSDSDTLNTEAFF	TGTGCCAGCAGTGACTCGGATACTTTGAACACTGAAGCTTTCTTT
.	TRBD1	TRBV6-1	TRBJ2-2	CASSLGTGDTGELFF	TGTGCCAGCAGTTTAGGGACAGGGGATACCGGGGAGCTGTTTTTT
.	.	TRBV11-2	TRBJ1-2	CASSLGGGYTF	TGTGCCAGCAGCTTAGGGGGCGGCTACACCTTC
once	TRBD1	TRBV2	TRBJ1-2	CACVRDRNYGYTF	TGTGCCTGTGTCCGGGACAGGAACTATGGCTACACCTTC
.	.	TRBV7-2	TRBJ1-6	CASSLNNPTGRSPLHF	TGTGCCAGCAGCTTAAACAACCCCACCGGGAGATCACCCCTCCACTTT
once	.	TRBV7-9	TRBJ1-3	CASSLGRTGSSGNTIYF	TGTGCCAGCAGCTTAGGGCGAACGGGATCCTCTGGAAACACCATATATTTT
.	.	TRBV5-1	TRBJ1-1	CASSLDRVAAAFF	TGCGCCAGCAGCTTGGACAGGGTGGCCGCGGCTTTCTTT
.	.	TRBV27	TRBJ2-2	CASSWGAGGNTGELFF	TGTGCCAGCAGTTGGGGGGCAGGAGGCAACACCGGGGAGCTGTTTTTT
.	TRBD1	TRBV6-6	TRBJ1-3	CASSRKGADGNTIYF	TGTGCCAGCAGTAGGAAGGGGGCAGATGGAAACACCATATATTTT
.	.	TRBV11-3	TRBJ2-3	CASSLKGADTQYF	TGTGCCAGCAGCTTAAAGGGGGCAGATACGCAGTATTTT
.	.	TRBV5-4	TRBJ1-2	CASSHPRLHYGYTF	TGTGCCAGCAGCCACCCGAGACTCCACTATGGCTACACCTTC
few	.	TRBV4-1	TRBJ2-7	CASSQARTDYEQYF	TGCGCCAGCAGCCAAGCCAGGACAGACTACGAGCAGTACTTC
.	TRBD1	TRBV27	TRBJ1-2	CASSLSWTGYDGYTF	TGTGCCAGCAGTTTATCTTGGACAGGGTACGATGGCTACACCTTC
.	TRBD1	TRBV6-1	TRBJ1-4	CASSEGTGATNEKLFF	TGTGCCAGCAGTGAGGGAACAGGGGCAACTAATGAAAAACTGTTTTTT
.	TRBD1	TRBV18	TRBJ2-5	CASSPTTGETQYF	TGTGCCAGCTCACCCACGACAGGGGAGACCCAGTACTTC
.	TRBD1	TRBV11-2	TRBJ1-1	CASSRPGTGITEAFF	TGTGCCAGCAGCCGCCCCGGGACAGGGATCACTGAAGCTTTCTTT
.	.	TRBV7-9	TRBJ2-7	CASSSIAYEQYF	TGTGCCAGCAGCTCCATAGCCTACGAGCAGTACTTC
.	.	TRBV9	TRBJ1-4	CASSVTRTGEKLFF	TGTGCCAGCAGCGTAACCAGGACGGGAGAAAAACTGTTTTTT
.	.	TRBV30	TRBJ1-1	CAWSKGAALNTEAFF	TGTGCCTGGAGCAAGGGCGCAGCCTTGAACACTGAAGCTTTCTTT
.	TRBD2	TRBV5-1	TRBJ2-3	CASSPNSGGGADTQYF	TGCGCCAGTTCACCTAATAGCGGGGGCGGGGCAGATACGCAGTATTTT
.	.	TRBV6-1	TRBJ1-2	CASSEGGGYTF	TGTGCCAGCAGTGAAGGGGGGGGCTACACCTTC
.	.	TRBV28	TRBJ1-2	CASSYLRGVGGYTF	TGTGCCAGCAGTTATCTCAGGGGAGTGGGTGGCTACACCTTC
once	.	TRBV18	TRBJ2-5	CASSPRKEETQYF	TGTGCCAGCTCACCACGGAAGGAAGAGACCCAGTACTTC
.	.	TRBV25-1	TRBJ1-4	CASRGSTTNEKLFF	TGTGCCAGCAGAGGGAGCACAACTAATGAAAAACTGTTTTTT
.	.	TRBV7-9	TRBJ1-6	CASSLAGHNSPLHF	TGTGCCAGCAGCTTAGCGGGACATAATTCACCCCTCCACTTT
.	.	TRBV5-6	TRBJ2-3	CASSFHTGSTDTQYF	TGTGCCAGCAGCTTCCATACAGGGAGCACAGATACGCAGTATTTT
.	.	TRBV28	TRBJ1-4	CASSQFSGLQREKLFF	TGTGCCAGCAGTCAGTTCTCCGGGCTTCAGAGGGAAAAACTGTTTTTT
.	.	TRBV6-6	TRBJ2-1	CASSIIRGAKNEQFF	TGTGCCAGCAGCATAATCAGGGGGGCAAAGAATGAGCAGTTCTTC
.	TRBD1	TRBV27	TRBJ2-7	CASSSRGLDEQYF	TGTGCCAGCAGTTCCAGGGGGCTTGACGAGCAGTACTTC
once	.	TRBV27	TRBJ2-1	CASKGASSYNEQFF	TGTGCCAGCAAAGGCGCCAGCTCCTACAATGAGCAGTTCTTC
.	TRBD1	TRBV9	TRBJ1-6	CASQGATYNSPLHF	TGTGCCTCACAGGGGGCAACCTATAATTCACCCCTCCACTTT
.	TRBD1	TRBV4-1	TRBJ1-6	CASSQEGTGDRSPLHF	TGCGCCAGCAGCCAAGAAGGGACAGGGGATCGGTCACCCCTCCACTTT
.	.	TRBV11-2	TRBJ1-2	CASEGRGDYGYTF	TGTGCCAGCGAGGGCAGGGGAGACTATGGCTACACCTTC
.	.	TRBV5-1	TRBJ1-1	CASSVRQSTEAFF	TGCGCCAGCAGCGTGCGACAAAGCACTGAAGCTTTCTTT
.	.	TRBV11-2	TRBJ2-5	CASSLPGWETQYF	TGTGCCAGCAGCTTACCAGGGTGGGAGACCCAGTACTTC